These T cell receptor beta chains were read from a single sample in a study of blood T cells in healthy people across ages. Each CDR3 protein is one row after TCRdb ran MiXCR on the 5' RACE reads. The sample consists of 660,000 or so distinct CDR3 sequences, under 70% of them appearing once. Sequencing input: blood. These receptors all come from a man between 60 and 75 years old in good health. Both conserved end residues are part of each CDR3. A D gene is named only where the DNA matches it firmly. The size of a clone is reported for some rows only, either as once, few or many, or as a class for expanded clones.

CDR3	DNA	J	V	D	size
CASSHRTGRSYNEQYF	TGTGCCAGCAGCCACCGGACAGGGCGCTCCTACAATGAGCAGTACTTC	TRBJ2-7	TRBV7-2	TRBD1	-
CASSLDPGGDGYTF	TGTGCCAGCAGCTTAGATCCAGGGGGCGATGGCTACACCTTC	TRBJ1-2	TRBV7-2	TRBD1	-
CASSISLNEQYF	TGTGCCAGCAGCATAAGCCTCAATGAGCAGTACTTC	TRBJ2-7	TRBV7-3	-	few
CASSLMTPGQYNEQFF	TGCGCCAGCAGCCTCATGACCCCGGGACAATACAATGAGCAGTTCTTC	TRBJ2-1	TRBV5-1	-	-
CASSPHLEGTQYF	TGTGCCAGCAGCCCCCACCTGGAGGGGACCCAGTACTTC	TRBJ2-5	TRBV11-2	-	-
CASSPRGGGSYEQYF	TGTGCCAGCAGTCCACGAGGGGGGGGCTCCTACGAGCAGTACTTC	TRBJ2-7	TRBV27	-	-
CATSDPSGTGMDEQFF	TGTGCCACCAGTGATCCCTCGGGGACAGGGATGGATGAGCAGTTCTTC	TRBJ2-1	TRBV24-1	TRBD1	many
CASSQELGVGENQETQYF	TGCGCCAGCAGCCAAGAACTGGGGGTGGGGGAGAACCAAGAGACCCAGTACTTC	TRBJ2-5	TRBV4-1	-	-
CASSFGQIGVEAFF	TGTGCCAGCAGTTTCGGACAGATCGGGGTAGAAGCTTTCTTT	TRBJ1-1	TRBV12-3/TRBV12-4	-	many
CASGGQGRRGYTF	TGTGCCAGCGGCGGACAGGGTCGGCGTGGCTACACCTTC	TRBJ1-2	TRBV11-1	TRBD1	few
CSAIPRDNGYTF	TGCAGTGCTATCCCGCGGGACAACGGCTACACCTTC	TRBJ1-2	TRBV20-1	-	-
CASSLGYTNTEAFF	TGCGCCAGCAGCTTGGGATACACGAACACTGAAGCTTTCTTT	TRBJ1-1	TRBV5-1	-	many
CATGDSTDTQYF	TGTGCCACCGGGGATAGCACAGATACGCAGTATTTT	TRBJ2-3	TRBV10-3	-	few
CASAQGGLNQPQHF	TGTGCCAGCGCTCAAGGGGGGCTCAATCAGCCCCAGCATTTT	TRBJ1-5	TRBV2	-	once
CSARDRGGRQPQHF	TGCAGTGCTAGGGACAGGGGGGGAAGACAGCCCCAGCATTTT	TRBJ1-5	TRBV20-1	TRBD1	-
CASSYSWANVLTF	TGTGCCAGCAGTTACTCGTGGGCCAACGTCCTGACTTTC	TRBJ2-6	TRBV6-5	-	few
CASGKGGTEAFF	TGTGCCAGCGGGAAGGGGGGAACTGAAGCTTTCTTT	TRBJ1-1	TRBV2	-	-
CASSVWGNTEAFF	TGCGCCAGCAGCGTGTGGGGGAACACTGAAGCTTTCTTT	TRBJ1-1	TRBV5-1	-	-
CASSGPNGNTIYF	TGTGCCAGCAGCGGTCCCAATGGAAACACCATATATTTT	TRBJ1-3	TRBV25-1	-	-
CASSVGWGTEAFF	TGTGCCAGCAGCGTAGGATGGGGAACTGAAGCTTTCTTT	TRBJ1-1	TRBV9	-	-
CASTLDRGYTGELFF	TGTGCCAGCACTCTGGACAGGGGATACACCGGGGAGCTGTTTTTT	TRBJ2-2	TRBV2	TRBD1	-
CSARTSGVGETQYF	TGCAGCGCCCGGACTAGCGGGGTCGGGGAGACCCAGTACTTC	TRBJ2-5	TRBV29-1	TRBD2	-
CASICVHHRVGAGYTF	TGTGCCAGCATATGCGTCCACCACAGGGTTGGGGCTGGCTACACCTTC	TRBJ1-2	TRBV12-3/TRBV12-4	-	-
CAIRAGGNYNEQFF	TGTGCCATAAGAGCGGGGGGGAACTACAATGAGCAGTTCTTC	TRBJ2-1	TRBV12-3/TRBV12-4	TRBD2	-
CASSATNQETQYF	TGTGCCAGCAGTGCAACCAACCAAGAGACCCAGTACTTC	TRBJ2-5	TRBV28	-	few
CASSFSTQGGTDTQYF	TGTGCCAGCAGCTTTAGTACACAGGGGGGCACAGATACGCAGTATTTT	TRBJ2-3	TRBV7-8	TRBD1	-
CASSQERRYTGELFF	TGTGCCAGCAGCCAAGAGCGACGGTACACCGGGGAGCTGTTTTTT	TRBJ2-2	TRBV4-2	-	-
CASSISGGSNTGELFF	TGCGCCAGCAGCATTAGCGGGGGGTCAAACACCGGGGAGCTGTTTTTT	TRBJ2-2	TRBV5-1	TRBD2	-
CASSETGGGEKLFF	TGTGCCAGCAGTGAGACAGGGGGCGGTGAAAAACTGTTTTTT	TRBJ1-4	TRBV25-1	TRBD1	-
CASSVGPGPGYEQYF	TGTGCCAGCAGCGTAGGCCCAGGGCCAGGATACGAGCAGTACTTC	TRBJ2-7	TRBV9	-	many
CASSPSPRGTGYTF	TGTGCCAGCAGTCCATCCCCACGGGGGACTGGCTACACCTTC	TRBJ1-2	TRBV6-5	-	-
CASGLFPSPLHF	TGTGCCAGCGGCCTCTTCCCTTCACCCCTCCACTTT	TRBJ1-6	TRBV7-9	-	-
CASSRTGRTPTDTQYF	TGCGCCAGCAGCCGTACAGGGAGAACTCCCACAGATACGCAGTATTTT	TRBJ2-3	TRBV5-1	-	once
CASSLDLSGGNVQYF	TGTGCCAGCAGCTTAGATCTCAGCGGGGGGAATGTGCAGTACTTC	TRBJ2-4	TRBV11-2	TRBD2	-
CSTARNEKLFF	TGCAGTACCGCACGTAATGAAAAACTGTTTTTT	TRBJ1-4	TRBV20-1	-	-
CASRGGTAAIYEQYF	TGTGCCAGCAGGGGGGGGACTGCGGCGATCTACGAGCAGTACTTC	TRBJ2-7	TRBV28	TRBD2	-
CASSLWDRGPTEAFF	TGTGCCAGCAGCTTATGGGACAGGGGACCCACTGAAGCTTTCTTT	TRBJ1-1	TRBV7-2	TRBD1	-
CAGSLAPRRDYGYTF	TGCGCCGGCAGCTTGGCTCCCCGGAGAGACTATGGCTACACCTTC	TRBJ1-2	TRBV5-1	-	-
CASSQDGLAGIYNEQFF	TGTGCCAGCAGCCAAGACGGACTAGCGGGGATCTACAATGAGCAGTTCTTC	TRBJ2-1	TRBV4-2	TRBD2	once
CSVAGDRGNYGYTF	TGCAGCGTAGCCGGGGACAGGGGAAACTATGGCTACACCTTC	TRBJ1-2	TRBV29-1	TRBD1	-
CASSEGQGTDTQYF	TGTGCCAGCAGTGAGGGACAGGGCACAGATACGCAGTATTTT	TRBJ2-3	TRBV28	TRBD1	-
CASSSSFRGGYTF	TGTGCCAGCAGTTCCTCCTTCAGGGGTGGCTACACCTTC	TRBJ1-2	TRBV27	-	-